This passage covers 10 T cell receptor beta chains from one sample sequenced in a study of T-cell memory formation after mild COVID-19. TCRdb analysed the 5' RACE reads with MiXCR anew, one entry per CDR3 protein. The table records 250,000 to 400,000 distinct CDR3 sequences, more than 13% of them present only once. Material for sequencing was PBMCs or a T cell subset sorted from them (not recorded which). These receptors originate from a man aged 18 to 29 who had mild COVID-19 (a few samples of this study predate the infection). Cell type and time point are not known.

J is TRBJ2-3 and V is TRBV18; TRBD2 matches at 7 bases. V was clipped by 2 bases and J by 6 bases; unmatched bases: 5. This CDR3 spans 14 amino acids. Per germline, CDR1 KGHSH and CDR2 LQKENI. In DNA form, the CDR3 reads TGTGCCAGCTCACCAAAGATTAGCGGGGATACGCAGTATTTT. Protein product: CASSPKISGDTQYF.

This clonotype was seen a handful of times. The CDR3 nucleotides read TGTGCCAGCAGTTTTTTGACTGAAGCTTTCTTT. Its protein is CASSFLTEAFF. V and J are TRBV12-3 or TRBV12-4 and TRBJ1-1, with no clear D. The V and J ends lost 3 bases and 5 bases respectively, with 4 bases between them. This CDR3 is 11 amino acids long.

This clonotype was found a few times. The V call is TRBV9, the J call TRBJ2-5, with TRBD1 matching over 7 bases. Germline trimming cut 4 bases from V and 4 bases from J; bases unmatched to any gene: 7. The CDR3 extends over 14 amino acids. Germline CDR1 is SGDLS and CDR2 is YYNGEE. The CDR3 loop is CASSRDRLRETQYF. Written as DNA, the CDR3 is TGTGCCAGCAGCAGGGACAGATTGAGAGAGACCCAGTACTTC.

This clonotype was detected many times. The chain joins TRBV10-3 to TRBJ2-7, with D tentatively TRBD2 (5 bases). CDR3 size: 15 residues. The V end lost 4 bases, the J end lost 3 bases, and 16 bases lay between the germline ends. CDR1 is ENHRY and CDR2 is SYGVKD in the germline V gene. CDR3 sequence reads: CAISAARGILYEQYF. The CDR3 DNA reads TGTGCCATCAGTGCCGCGAGAGGGATACTCTACGAGCAGTACTTC.

This chain connects TRBV7-2 to TRBJ1-1, with D possibly matching TRBD1 (6 bases). This CDR3 has 16 amino acids. The ends were cut back, 5 bases at V and 6 bases at J, with 22 bases in the middle. The germline V gene has CDR1 SGHTA and CDR2 FQGNSA. This chain's CDR3 is CASSLSPGAVLSEAFF. The CDR3 DNA is TGTGCCAGCAGCCTTAGTCCGGGGGCGGTCCTCTCTGAAGCTTTCTTT. The complete variable domain, with remaining parts taken from reference TRBV7-2 and TRBJ1-1, reads GAGVSQSPSNKVTEKGKDVELRCDPISGHTALYWYRQSLGQGLEFLIYFQGNSAPDKSGLPSDRFSAERTGGSVSTLTIQRTQQEDSAVYLCASSLSPGAVLSEAFFGQGTRLTVV.

The chain recombines TRBV12-3 or TRBV12-4 with TRBJ2-6; no clear D gene. This CDR3 region has 15 residues. Between the trimmed V and J ends, which lost 6 bases and 0 bases, there was a span of 9 bases. Written as DNA, the CDR3 is TGTGCCAGCAGGGTAGGCCCCTCTGGGGCCAACGTCCTGACTTTC. This translates into CASRVGPSGANVLTF.

A few counts support this clonotype. This chain joins TRBV27 and TRBJ2-7; possible D gene TRBD2, 5 bases. V lost 2 bases to trimming and J lost 2 bases, with 10 bases between them. The CDR3 runs 14 residues. Looked up from germline, CDR1 is MNHEY and CDR2 is SMNVEV (reference sequence). DNA of the CDR3: TGTGCCAGCAGTTTAGGGAGAGGGCCCTACGAGCAGTACTTC. Its translation is CASSLGRGPYEQYF.

This sequence joins TRBV7-9 and TRBJ1-4, with TRBD1 identical over 8 bases. The CDR3 extends over 15 amino acids. Germline CDR1 reads SEHNR; CDR2 reads FQNEAQ (reference sequence). V was clipped by 4 bases and J by 8 bases; unmatched bases: 9. CDR3 loop: CASSSWSGGAEKLFF. CDR3 bases: TGTGCCAGCAGCTCGTGGTCAGGGGGCGCGGAAAAACTGTTTTTT.

This clonotype was observed a few times. The CDR3: CASSYGQEPDTQYF. For the CDR3, the DNA is TGTGCCAGCAGTTACGGACAGGAGCCAGATACGCAGTATTTT. This chain uses TRBV6-5 with TRBJ2-3; 7 nucleotides agree with TRBD1. Germline V gene sequence: CDR1 MNHEY, CDR2 SVGAGI. The junction had 3 bases not matched to a gene; V was cut back by 2 bases and J by 4 bases. This CDR3 region has 14 residues.

This clonotype was counted many times. The chain is built from TRBV4-3 and TRBJ2-2; unclear D gene. Germline V gene sequence: CDR1 LGHNA, CDR2 YSLEER. The CDR3 has 16 residues. The V gene lost 0 bases and the J gene lost 6 bases, with 14 bases spanning the gap. CDR3 sequence reads: CASSQDGAGRAGELFF. CDR3 nucleotides: TGCGCCAGCAGCCAAGACGGTGCAGGAAGGGCCGGGGAGCTGTTTTTT.